This is a list of T cell receptor beta chains from one sample in a study of blood T cells in healthy people across ages. TCRdb processed the 5' RACE reads anew with MiXCR; each CDR3 protein has one entry. The table has around 800,000 distinct CDR3 sequences, about 53% seen once. The sequenced material came from blood. The source is a man older than 75 in good health. Each CDR3 is given with its conserved first and last residue. D genes are given only for firm matches. Size is omitted from some rows. Given values are once, few, many or a class for expanded clones.

D	J	size	length	V	CDR3	DNA
TRBD2	TRBJ2-1	few	15	TRBV12-3/TRBV12-4	CASTPLAGGYNEQFF	TGTGCCAGCACCCCCCTAGCGGGAGGGTACAATGAGCAGTTCTTC
TRBD1	TRBJ2-5	-	19	TRBV5-8	CASSPGTGGYVDRGETQYF	TGTGCCAGCAGTCCCGGGACAGGGGGCTACGTCGACCGGGGAGAGACCCAGTACTTC
-	TRBJ2-5	once	17	TRBV12-5	CASAPPSGLLFQETQYF	TGTGCTAGTGCCCCACCGTCAGGGCTTCTTTTCCAAGAGACCCAGTACTTC
-	TRBJ2-7	-	18	TRBV27	CASSLSLLLAAANYEQYF	TGTGCCAGCAGTTTATCCCTATTACTAGCCGCGGCGAACTACGAGCAGTACTTC
-	TRBJ2-5	few	14	TRBV28	CASSLLGAKETQYF	TGTGCCAGCAGTTTATTGGGGGCAAAAGAGACCCAGTACTTC
TRBD2	TRBJ2-7	-	16	TRBV4-2	CANSLGTSGNRGEQYF	TGTGCCAACAGCCTGGGGACTAGCGGGAACAGGGGCGAGCAGTACTTC
-	TRBJ2-4	-	15	TRBV7-2	CASSLGARYRNIQYF	TGTGCCAGCAGCCTAGGAGCACGTTATAGGAACATTCAGTACTTC
TRBD1	TRBJ1-1	-	16	TRBV3-1	CASRPDRGRKNTEAFF	TGTGCCAGCAGACCGGACAGGGGGCGGAAGAACACTGAAGCTTTCTTT
-	TRBJ2-1	-	12	TRBV29-1	CSVVAGSETQFF	TGCAGCGTTGTCGCAGGCTCAGAGACCCAGTTCTTC
TRBD2	TRBJ2-1	-	15	TRBV6-6	CASSPSSGRAPEQFF	TGTGCCAGCAGCCCCTCCAGCGGGAGGGCCCCGGAGCAGTTCTTC
-	TRBJ2-2	-	18	TRBV18	CASSPFGATILNTGELFF	TGTGCCAGCTCACCCTTCGGAGCGACCATTCTCAACACCGGGGAGCTGTTTTTT
-	TRBJ1-2	-	14	TRBV3-1	CASSQEVINYGYTF	TGTGCCAGCAGCCAAGAGGTGATAAACTATGGCTACACCTTC
-	TRBJ2-7	-	13	TRBV6-4	CASSVGHGYEQYF	TGTGCCAGCAGTGTTGGCCACGGGTACGAGCAGTACTTC
-	TRBJ1-5	few	19	TRBV29-1	CSVLVARSGTLYSNQPQHF	TGCAGCGTTTTGGTCGCCAGAAGTGGAACTCTATATAGCAATCAGCCCCAGCATTTT
-	TRBJ2-5	few	18	TRBV5-1	CASSLAVVGTVLEETQYF	TGCGCCAGCAGCTTGGCCGTCGTGGGCACGGTGTTAGAGGAGACCCAGTACTTC
-	TRBJ2-1	-	15	TRBV5-1	CASSLAGTAYNEQFF	TGCGCCAGCAGCTTGGCCGGGACTGCCTACAATGAGCAGTTCTTC
-	TRBJ2-7	few	16	TRBV12-3/TRBV12-4	CASTISGVGKLYEQYF	TGTGCCAGCACGATTTCAGGCGTGGGGAAGCTTTACGAGCAGTACTTC
-	TRBJ2-1	many	17	TRBV10-3	CAISEDKRLSSYNEQFF	TGTGCCATCAGTGAGGATAAGCGGCTCAGCTCCTACAATGAGCAGTTCTTC
-	TRBJ1-4	once	14	TRBV11-2	CASSFGIGSEKLFF	TGTGCCAGCAGCTTTGGGATTGGGAGTGAAAAACTGTTTTTT
TRBD2	TRBJ2-1	few	17	TRBV20-1	CSARGRTSPDLYNEQFF	TGCAGTGCTAGAGGCCGGACTAGCCCAGATCTCTACAATGAGCAGTTCTTC
-	TRBJ2-3	-	16	TRBV7-9	CASSSRGAAITDTQYF	TGTGCCAGCAGCTCTAGGGGGGCTGCTATCACAGATACGCAGTATTTT
-	TRBJ2-5	-	13	TRBV28	CASISQPQETQYF	TGTGCCAGCATTAGTCAGCCCCAAGAGACCCAGTACTTC
TRBD1	TRBJ2-7	few	16	TRBV6-1	CASSGAGGRFSYEQYF	TGTGCCAGCAGTGGAGCAGGGGGCCGGTTCTCCTACGAGCAGTACTTC
TRBD1	TRBJ2-1	few	15	TRBV4-1	CASTLGQGAGNEQFF	TGCGCCAGCACCCTAGGACAGGGGGCTGGCAATGAGCAGTTCTTC
-	TRBJ2-7	-	16	TRBV13	CASSSYQTGTADEQYF	TGTGCCAGCAGCTCATACCAAACAGGGACCGCCGACGAGCAGTACTTC
-	TRBJ2-7	-	13	TRBV9	CASSVVPDYEQYF	TGTGCCAGCAGCGTAGTCCCTGACTACGAGCAGTACTTC
-	TRBJ2-3	few	14	TRBV29-1	CSVEPDGGPDTQYF	TGCAGCGTTGAACCGGACGGGGGTCCGGATACGCAGTATTTT
TRBD1	TRBJ2-1	-	17	TRBV6-6	CASSRGTGGGTYNEQFF	TGTGCCAGCAGTCGAGGGACAGGGGGGGGAACCTACAATGAGCAGTTCTTC
TRBD1	TRBJ1-2	-	17	TRBV20-1	CSARDHRTGGVNYGYTF	TGCAGTGCTAGAGATCACCGGACAGGCGGCGTAAACTATGGCTACACCTTC
-	TRBJ1-2	many	12	TRBV7-2	CASSPRSTVYTF	TGTGCCAGCAGCCCCCGGAGCACCGTCTACACCTTC
-	TRBJ2-4	-	16	TRBV5-1	CASSLGQRVGGNIQYF	TGCGCCAGCAGCCTGGGACAGCGTGTAGGAGGGAACATTCAGTACTTC
-	TRBJ1-2	few	13	TRBV27	CASSTGRPGGYTF	TGTGCCAGCAGTACGGGACGGCCGGGCGGCTACACCTTC
-	TRBJ1-5	-	14	TRBV2	CASSGGTSNQPQHF	TGTGCCAGCTCGGGGGGCACTAGCAATCAGCCCCAGCATTTT
TRBD1	TRBJ2-4	-	16	TRBV29-1	CSGNDRGQRSKNIQYF	TGCAGTGGGAATGACAGGGGGCAAAGGTCCAAAAACATTCAGTACTTC
-	TRBJ1-2	once	14	TRBV7-9	CASSPRRGGNGYTF	TGTGCCAGCAGTCCAAGGCGAGGAGGGAATGGCTACACCTTC
-	TRBJ2-7	-	13	TRBV2	CASSQTPLDEQYF	TGTGCCAGCAGCCAGACCCCCTTGGATGAGCAGTACTTC
-	TRBJ1-1	-	13	TRBV7-2	CASSPSLYTEAFF	TGTGCCAGCAGCCCCTCCCTCTACACTGAAGCTTTCTTT
TRBD2	TRBJ2-1	-	15	TRBV19	CASSHPAGPYNEQFF	TGTGCCAGTAGTCATCCAGCGGGACCCTACAATGAGCAGTTCTTC
-	TRBJ1-4	few	15	TRBV7-2	CASSLARVGVEKLFF	TGTGCCAGCAGTCTTGCCCGGGTCGGAGTAGAAAAACTGTTTTTT
TRBD2	TRBJ2-7	few	16	TRBV6-4	CASSDSTSGYSYEQYF	TGTGCCAGCAGTGACTCGACTAGCGGGTACTCCTACGAGCAGTACTTC
TRBD1	TRBJ1-4	-	14	TRBV5-1	CASSYDRASAKLFF	TGCGCCAGCTCGTACGACAGGGCCTCGGCAAAACTGTTTTTT
TRBD1	TRBJ1-6	-	15	TRBV20-1	CSAPGPTGASSPLHF	TGCAGTGCGCCGGGGCCGACAGGGGCGAGTTCACCCCTCCACTTT
TRBD1	TRBJ1-6	-	15	TRBV12-3/TRBV12-4	CASNPGQGAYSPPHF	TGTGCCAGCAATCCGGGACAGGGGGCTTATTCACCCCCCCACTTT
TRBD1	TRBJ2-3	few	16	TRBV7-9	CASSLARGGVTDTQYF	TGTGCCAGCAGCTTAGCGCGAGGGGGCGTCACAGATACGCAGTATTTT
-	TRBJ2-6	-	15	TRBV6-1	CASTSGGVGANVLTF	TGTGCCAGCACTTCCGGTGGGGTAGGGGCCAACGTCCTGACTTTC
TRBD2	TRBJ2-1	-	19	TRBV7-2	CASSRTVVAGSTGSNEQFF	TGTGCCAGCAGCCGAACCGTAGTAGCGGGATCCACCGGGTCCAATGAGCAGTTCTTC